This TCR beta chain was identified in a study of T cell changes during pregnancy in multiple sclerosis. Method: immunoSEQ multiplex PCR; TCRdb's copy keeps in-frame clones and lacks some. The sample comprises some 56,000 clones, about 90% of which are singletons, and less than 3.5% rests with the top ten. The CDR3 has 13 amino acids. The V gene lost 2 bases and the J gene lost 8 bases, with 12 bases spanning the gap. The V gene's germline CDR1 is MDHEN and CDR2 SYDVKM. Sequencing was performed on peripheral blood, taken in the third trimester of pregnancy. The chain joins TRBV28 to TRBJ2-5, with D tentatively TRBD2 (5 bases). The receptor was derived from a female donor in good health, enrolled as a control in a pregnancy study. The CDR3 nucleotides are TGTGCCAGCAGTTTAAGGATCCGGGGTACCCAGTACTTC. This gives the protein CASSLRIRGTQYF.